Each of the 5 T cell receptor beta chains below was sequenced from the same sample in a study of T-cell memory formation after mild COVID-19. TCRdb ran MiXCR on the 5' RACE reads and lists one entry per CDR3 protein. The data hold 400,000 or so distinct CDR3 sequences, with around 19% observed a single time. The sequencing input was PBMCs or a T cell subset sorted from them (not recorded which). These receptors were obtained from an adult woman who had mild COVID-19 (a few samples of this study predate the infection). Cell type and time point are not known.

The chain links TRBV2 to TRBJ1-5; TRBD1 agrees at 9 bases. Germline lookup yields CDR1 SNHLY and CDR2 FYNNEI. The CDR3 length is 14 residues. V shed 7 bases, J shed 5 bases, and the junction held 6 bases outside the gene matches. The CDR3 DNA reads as TGTGCCAGCATTTTAGACAGGGGGGATCAGCCCCAGCATTTT. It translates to CASILDRGDQPQHF. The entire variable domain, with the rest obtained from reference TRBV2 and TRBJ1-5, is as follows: EPEVTQTPSHQVTQMGQEVILRCVPISNHLYFYWYRQILGQKVEFLVSFYNNEISEKSEIFDDQFSVERPDGSNFTLKIRSTKLEDSAMYFCASILDRGDQPQHFGDGTRLSIL.

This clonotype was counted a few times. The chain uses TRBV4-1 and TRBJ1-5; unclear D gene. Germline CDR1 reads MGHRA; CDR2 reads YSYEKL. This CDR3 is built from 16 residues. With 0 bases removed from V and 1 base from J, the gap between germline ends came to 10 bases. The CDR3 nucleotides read TGCGCCAGCAGCCAAGAGTTCAGTGCGAGCAATCAGCCCCAGCATTTT. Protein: CASSQEFSASNQPQHF.

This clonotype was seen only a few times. Here the CDR3 DNA reads TGTGCCAGCAGCCTAGGACAGGGGAGGGTAAGGCAGTTCTTC. It yields the protein CASSLGQGRVRQFF. The V gene is TRBV7-3, the J gene TRBJ2-1; 9 nucleotides match TRBD1. Germline V gives CDR1 SGHTA, CDR2 FQGTGA. The V segment lost 5 bases and the J segment 12 bases; nucleotides outside the gene matches: 11. CDR3 length: 14 amino acids.

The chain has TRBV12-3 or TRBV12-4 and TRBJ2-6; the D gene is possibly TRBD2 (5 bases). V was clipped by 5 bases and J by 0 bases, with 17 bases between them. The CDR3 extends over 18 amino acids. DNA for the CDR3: TGTGCCAGCAGTGGTTTCAAGGGAGCTATCTCTGGGGCCAACGTCCTGACTTTC. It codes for CASSGFKGAISGANVLTF.

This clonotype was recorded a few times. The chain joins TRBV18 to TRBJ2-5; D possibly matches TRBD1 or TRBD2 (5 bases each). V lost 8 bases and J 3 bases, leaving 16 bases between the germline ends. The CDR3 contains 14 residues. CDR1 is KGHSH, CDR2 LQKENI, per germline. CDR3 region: CASLRGRTEETQYF. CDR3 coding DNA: TGTGCCAGCCTGAGGGGACGGACGGAAGAGACCCAGTACTTC.